The entry below describes one TCR beta chain. Its antigen is unknown. One base away there is no much larger clone; base qualities are not given. CDR1 and CDR2 are drawn from the germline V gene (reference sequence): GTSNPN, SVGIG. The CDR3, from cysteine to phenylalanine, totals 17 residues. The kept DNA is CDR3 alone, 51 bases in frame from the first base. Between the V and J ends, shortened by 0 bases and 0 bases respectively, the junction contains 15 bases. This sample is part of a study of T-cell reconstitution after alpha-beta-depleted transplantation in children (TCRdb year 2016). Study-level background: T-cell immune reconstitution after TCRalphabeta/CD19-depleted allogeneic hematopoietic cell transplantation in children was quantitatively tracked in the study by means of TCR repertoire profiling.

The library was built by means of PCR. The sequencer was an Illumina HiSeq 2500. TCR libraries were prepared with molecular barcoding, using unique molecular identifiers to normalize TCRbeta repertoire quantification. The public reads were reprocessed in TCRdb via fastp at Q25 and MiXCR, keeping in-frame beta chains. Records with the same CDR3 protein are collapsed into one entry carrying the most frequent genes and DNA. The sample table lists over 550,000 distinct CDR3 sequences, over 9.5% of them with a count of one. The ten biggest clones cover about 4% of the sample. The origin of this receptor is a human donor who donated a stem cell graft to a child with acute myeloid leukemia. Here the sequenced sample was PBMCs from the stem cell graft donor, taken from the stem cell graft. The chain couples TRBV30 to TRBJ2-1; 6 matching bases give a weak D call of TRBD2. The DNA sequence follows: TGTGCCTGGAGTGTAGGGTATAGCGGACTCTCCTACAATGAGCAGTTCTTC. Translated, this is CAWSVGYSGLSYNEQFF. With the portions outside the CDR3 filled from the reference TRBV30 and TRBJ2-1 genes, the complete variable region becomes SQTIHQWPATLVQPVGSPLSLECTVEGTSNPNLYWYRQAAGRGLQLLFYSVGIGQISSEVPQNLSASRPQDRQFILSSKKLLLSDSGFYLCAWSVGYSGLSYNEQFFGPGTRLTVL.